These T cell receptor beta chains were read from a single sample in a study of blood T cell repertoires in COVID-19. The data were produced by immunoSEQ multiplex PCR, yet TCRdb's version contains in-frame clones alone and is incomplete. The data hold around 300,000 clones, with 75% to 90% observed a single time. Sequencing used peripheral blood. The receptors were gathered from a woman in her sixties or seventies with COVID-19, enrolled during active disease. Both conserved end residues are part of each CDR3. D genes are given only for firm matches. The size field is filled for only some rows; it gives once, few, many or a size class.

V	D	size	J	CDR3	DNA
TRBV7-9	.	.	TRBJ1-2	CASSVEPGIHGYTF	TGTGCCAGCAGCGTGGAGCCGGGGATCCATGGCTACACCTTC
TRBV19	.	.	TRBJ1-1	CASSALGGGTTEAFF	TGTGCCAGTAGTGCGCTAGGGGGGGGTACGACTGAAGCTTTCTTT
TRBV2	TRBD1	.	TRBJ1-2	CASSQGVRIGYTF	TGTGCCAGCAGTCAGGGGGTACGAATAGGCTACACCTTC
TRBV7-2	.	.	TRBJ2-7	CASSTAWTLSYEQYF	TGTGCCAGCAGCACAGCTTGGACACTCTCCTACGAGCAGTACTTC
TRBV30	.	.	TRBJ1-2	CAWGSGAGVFYGYTF	TGTGCCTGGGGTTCCGGGGCAGGGGTCTTCTATGGCTACACCTTC
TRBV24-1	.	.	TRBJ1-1	CATSDLGHSEAFF	TGTGCCACCAGTGACCTCGGACATTCCGAAGCTTTCTTT
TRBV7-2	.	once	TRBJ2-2	CASLSGYTGELFF	TGTGCCAGCCTATCAGGGTACACCGGGGAGCTGTTTTTT
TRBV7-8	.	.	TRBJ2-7	CASSPGAAPYEQYF	TGTGCCAGCAGCCCTGGGGCGGCCCCCTACGAGCAGTACTTC
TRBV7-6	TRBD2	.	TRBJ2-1	CASSQASGGANEQFF	TGTGCCAGCAGCCAGGCGAGCGGGGGGGCCAATGAGCAGTTCTTC
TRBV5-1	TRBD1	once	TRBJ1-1	CASSLPQGETEAFF	TGCGCCAGCAGCTTACCACAGGGGGAAACTGAAGCTTTCTTT
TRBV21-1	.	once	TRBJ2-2	CASSKGAGPAGELFF	TGTGCCAGCAGCAAAGGGGCGGGTCCGGCCGGGGAGCTGTTTTTT
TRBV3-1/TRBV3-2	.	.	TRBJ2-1	CASSQRDYEQFF	TGTGCCAGCAGCCAACGAGACTACGAGCAGTTCTTC
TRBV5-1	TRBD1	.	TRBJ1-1	CASSSQGGNTEAFF	TGCGCCAGCAGCTCGCAGGGGGGGAACACTGAAGCTTTCTTT
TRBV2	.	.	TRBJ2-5	CASSERRGQETQYF	TGTGCCAGCAGTGAGCGACGGGGCCAAGAGACCCAGTACTTC
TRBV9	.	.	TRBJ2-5	CASSVVKYGTQYF	TGTGCCAGCAGCGTAGTAAAATACGGGACCCAGTACTTC
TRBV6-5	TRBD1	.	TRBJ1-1	CASSFSGQGTEAFF	TGTGCCAGCAGTTTCTCGGGACAGGGAACTGAAGCTTTCTTT
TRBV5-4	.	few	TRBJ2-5	CASSPTGQETQYF	TGTGCCAGCAGCCCGACAGGCCAAGAGACCCAGTACTTC
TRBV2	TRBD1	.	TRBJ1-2	CASTETGGEVGGYTF	TGTGCCAGCACCGAAACAGGGGGCGAGGTAGGAGGCTACACCTTC
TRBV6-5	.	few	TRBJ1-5	CASTPPLGQPQHF	TGTGCCAGCACCCCCCCACTGGGCCAGCCCCAGCATTTT
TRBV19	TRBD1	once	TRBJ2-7	CASSPRTGGPYEQYF	TGTGCCAGTAGCCCTAGGACAGGGGGGCCCTACGAGCAGTACTTC
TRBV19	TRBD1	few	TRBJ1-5	CASSHTDRVGQPQHF	TGTGCCAGTAGCCACACCGACAGGGTCGGGCAGCCCCAGCATTTT
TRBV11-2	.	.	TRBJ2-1	CASNPDRQTYNEQFF	TGTGCCAGCAACCCGGACCGACAGACCTACAATGAGCAGTTCTTC
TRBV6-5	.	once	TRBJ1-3	CASRARAGNTIYF	TGTGCCAGCAGGGCCAGAGCCGGGAACACCATATATTTT
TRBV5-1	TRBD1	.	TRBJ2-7	CASSLGGTDGEQYF	TGCGCCAGCAGCTTGGGGGGGACAGATGGCGAGCAGTACTTC
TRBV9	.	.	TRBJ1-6	CASSVAGPNNSPLHF	TGTGCCAGCAGCGTAGCTGGGCCGAATAATTCACCCCTCCACTTT
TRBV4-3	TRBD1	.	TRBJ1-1	CASSQERTGFTEAFF	TGCGCCAGCAGCCAAGAGAGGACAGGGTTCACTGAAGCTTTCTTT
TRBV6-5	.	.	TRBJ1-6	CASSVESSYNSPLHF	TGTGCCAGCAGCGTAGAGAGCTCCTATAATTCACCCCTCCACTTT
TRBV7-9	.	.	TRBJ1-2	CASSFTAYGYTF	TGTGCCAGCAGCTTTACAGCATATGGCTACACCTTC
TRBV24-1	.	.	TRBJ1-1	CATSDSGGRGTEAFF	TGTGCCACCAGTGATTCGGGCGGAAGAGGGACTGAAGCTTTCTTT
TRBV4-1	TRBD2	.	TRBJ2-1	CASSLSGVIHNEQFF	TGCGCCAGCAGCTTAAGCGGGGTCATCCACAATGAGCAGTTCTTC
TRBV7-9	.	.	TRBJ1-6	CASSLPGYNSPLHF	TGTGCCAGCAGCTTACCAGGCTACAATTCACCCCTCCACTTT
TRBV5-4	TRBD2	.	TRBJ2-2	CASSSTTSGGAGELFF	TGTGCCAGCAGCTCAACGACTAGCGGGGGAGCCGGGGAGCTGTTTTTT
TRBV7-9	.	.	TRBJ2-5	CASSRVTQETQYF	TGTGCCAGCAGCCGGGTAACCCAAGAGACCCAGTACTTC
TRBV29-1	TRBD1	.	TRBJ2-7	CSAEGQGPGEQYF	TGCAGCGCTGAGGGACAGGGGCCCGGCGAGCAGTACTTC
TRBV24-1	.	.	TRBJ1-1	CATSVSGSSTEAFF	TGTGCCACCAGTGTTTCAGGCTCGAGCACTGAAGCTTTCTTT
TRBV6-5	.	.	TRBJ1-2	CASSSFLYGYTF	TGTGCCAGCAGTTCCTTTCTCTATGGCTACACCTTC
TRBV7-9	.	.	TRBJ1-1	CASIQDTEAFF	TGTGCCAGCATACAGGACACTGAAGCTTTCTTT
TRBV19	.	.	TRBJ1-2	CASTLGGYGYTF	TGTGCCAGTACCCTAGGAGGGTATGGCTACACCTTC
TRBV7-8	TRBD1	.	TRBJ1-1	CASSLQSNRGAFF	TGTGCCAGCAGCTTACAGTCTAACAGGGGAGCTTTCTTT
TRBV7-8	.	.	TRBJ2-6	CASSPGAGANVLTF	TGTGCCAGCAGCCCAGGGGCTGGGGCCAACGTCCTGACTTTC
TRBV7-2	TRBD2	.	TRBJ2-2	CASIEQRGTGELFF	TGTGCCAGCATCGAACAGCGGGGAACCGGGGAGCTGTTTTTT
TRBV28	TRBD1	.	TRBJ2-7	CASSSGTGLNEQYF	TGTGCCAGCAGTTCGGGGACAGGATTAAACGAGCAGTACTTC
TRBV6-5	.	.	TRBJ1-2	CASSWAEAIRYGYTF	TGTGCCAGCAGTTGGGCGGAGGCAATAAGGTATGGCTACACCTTC
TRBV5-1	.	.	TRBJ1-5	CASSKGPSNQPQHF	TGCGCCAGCAGCAAGGGGCCTAGCAATCAGCCCCAGCATTTT
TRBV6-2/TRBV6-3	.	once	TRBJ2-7	CASSYLFSYEQYF	TGTGCCAGCAGTTACCTATTCTCCTACGAGCAGTACTTC
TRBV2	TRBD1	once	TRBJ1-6	CASSDRAFSLHF	TGTGCCAGCAGCGACAGGGCATTTTCCCTCCACTTT
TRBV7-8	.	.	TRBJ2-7	CASSLGSLYEQYF	TGTGCCAGCAGCCTCGGGTCCCTCTACGAGCAGTACTTC
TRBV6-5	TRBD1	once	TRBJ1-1	CASSVDRDGAFF	TGTGCCAGCAGCGTTGACAGGGATGGGGCTTTCTTT
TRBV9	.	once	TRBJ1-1	CASSVAGNMNTEAFF	TGTGCCAGCAGCGTGGCAGGGAACATGAACACTGAAGCTTTCTTT
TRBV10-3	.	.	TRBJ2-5	CAIMGARGETQYF	TGTGCCATCATGGGGGCTCGGGGAGAGACCCAGTACTTC
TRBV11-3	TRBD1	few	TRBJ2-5	CASSPGQGFGETQYF	TGTGCCAGCAGCCCCGGACAGGGGTTCGGAGAGACCCAGTACTTC
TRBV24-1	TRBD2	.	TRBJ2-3	CATASQSGGRTDTQYF	TGTGCCACAGCCTCCCAAAGCGGGGGACGCACAGATACGCAGTATTTT
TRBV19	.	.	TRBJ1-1	CASTPSTGLGGTEAFF	TGTGCCAGTACTCCCTCAACAGGGTTAGGGGGCACTGAAGCTTTCTTT
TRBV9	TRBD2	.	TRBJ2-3	CASSVDGSGATDTQYF	TGTGCCAGCAGCGTAGATGGTAGCGGGGCCACAGATACGCAGTATTTT
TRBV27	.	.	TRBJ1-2	CASSLSRAANYGYTF	TGTGCCAGCAGTTTATCGAGGGCAGCTAACTATGGCTACACCTTC